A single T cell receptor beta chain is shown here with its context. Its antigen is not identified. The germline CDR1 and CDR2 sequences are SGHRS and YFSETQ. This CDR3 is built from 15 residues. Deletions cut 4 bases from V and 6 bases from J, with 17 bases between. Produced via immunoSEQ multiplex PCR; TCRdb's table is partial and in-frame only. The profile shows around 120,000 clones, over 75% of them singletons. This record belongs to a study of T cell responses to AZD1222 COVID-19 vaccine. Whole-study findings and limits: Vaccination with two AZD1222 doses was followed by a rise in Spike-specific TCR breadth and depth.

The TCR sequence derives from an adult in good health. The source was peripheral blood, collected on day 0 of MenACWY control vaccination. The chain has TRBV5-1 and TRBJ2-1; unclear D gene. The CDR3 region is CASSGTEDLGNEQFF. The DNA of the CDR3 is TGCGCCAGCAGCGGAACGGAAGATCTGGGCAATGAGCAGTTCTTC.